The rows below give T cell receptor beta chains drawn from one sample of a study of CD8+ T cells in alopecia areata. TCRdb keeps only in-frame clones here, not all; method: immunoSEQ multiplex PCR. This table has 110,000 or so clones, roughly three fifths appearing once. This specimen consisted of CD4+ T cells sorted from blood, obtained at week 24, from a patient treated with tofacitinib. The receptors were sampled from a human donor with alopecia areata. Each CDR3 is given without its conserved first and last residue.

j_gene: TRBJ1-2; len: 11; v_gene: TRBV7-3; CDR3aa: ASSPTQGRGYT
j_gene: TRBJ1-2; len: 11; v_gene: TRBV5-1; CDR3aa: ASSSTLSYGYT
j_gene: TRBJ1-2; len: 12; v_gene: TRBV4-2; CDR3aa: ASSQDPQGGGYT
j_gene: TRBJ2-1; len: 12; v_gene: TRBV10-3; CDR3aa: AITRGLASNEQF
j_gene: TRBJ1-1; len: 17; v_gene: TRBV23-1; CDR3aa: ASRTYRDFLCPMNTEAF
j_gene: TRBJ2-2; len: 12; v_gene: TRBV6-5; CDR3aa: ASTKGGGTGELF
j_gene: TRBJ2-3; len: 12; v_gene: TRBV6-1; CDR3aa: ATHRLAGTDTQY
j_gene: TRBJ1-2; len: 13; v_gene: TRBV9; CDR3aa: ASIRAPGQGYGYT
j_gene: TRBJ1-5; len: 9; v_gene: TRBV15; CDR3aa: ATLWGGPQH
j_gene: TRBJ2-5; len: 14; v_gene: TRBV5-1; CDR3aa: ASSLGPLSGAETQY
j_gene: TRBJ2-1; len: 10; v_gene: TRBV6-5; CDR3aa: ASTTIGNEQF
j_gene: TRBJ2-3; len: 14; v_gene: TRBV4-2; CDR3aa: ASSQDRNSAVDTQY
j_gene: TRBJ2-1; len: 14; v_gene: TRBV7-7; CDR3aa: ASSPSSLGLYNEQF
j_gene: TRBJ2-5; len: 11; v_gene: TRBV29-1; CDR3aa: SVCWGGEETQY
j_gene: TRBJ2-4; len: 9; v_gene: TRBV30; CDR3aa: AWRTGNIQY
j_gene: TRBJ1-2; len: 13; v_gene: TRBV27; CDR3aa: ASSIRGPDGIGYT
j_gene: TRBJ2-1; len: 12; v_gene: TRBV29-1; CDR3aa: SVGQGSSYNEQF
j_gene: TRBJ2-3; len: 13; v_gene: TRBV2; CDR3aa: ASTRREGTTDTQY